The TCR beta chain under discussion was sequenced for a study of blood T cell repertoires in COVID-19. About the research overall: T cells, B-cell-depleted T cells, or PBMCs provided the cDNA or gDNA that served as material.

Germline assignment: CDR1 MGHRA and CDR2 YSYEKL. The CDR3 is 15 amino acids. The junction had 6 bases not matched to a gene; V was cut back by 4 bases and J by 7 bases. This table comes from immunoSEQ multiplex PCR, and its TCRdb copy is limited to in-frame clones, with some not included. The table records about 520,000 clones, approximately 83% of them present only once. The material sequenced was peripheral blood. This chain connects TRBV4-1 to TRBJ1-6, with 8 bases fitting TRBD1. The sequence was collected from a human donor in a cohort sampled during active COVID-19. CDR3 sequence: CASSPGDRPNSPLHF. DNA for the CDR3: TGCGCCAGCAGCCCTGGGGACAGGCCGAATTCACCCCTCCACTTT.